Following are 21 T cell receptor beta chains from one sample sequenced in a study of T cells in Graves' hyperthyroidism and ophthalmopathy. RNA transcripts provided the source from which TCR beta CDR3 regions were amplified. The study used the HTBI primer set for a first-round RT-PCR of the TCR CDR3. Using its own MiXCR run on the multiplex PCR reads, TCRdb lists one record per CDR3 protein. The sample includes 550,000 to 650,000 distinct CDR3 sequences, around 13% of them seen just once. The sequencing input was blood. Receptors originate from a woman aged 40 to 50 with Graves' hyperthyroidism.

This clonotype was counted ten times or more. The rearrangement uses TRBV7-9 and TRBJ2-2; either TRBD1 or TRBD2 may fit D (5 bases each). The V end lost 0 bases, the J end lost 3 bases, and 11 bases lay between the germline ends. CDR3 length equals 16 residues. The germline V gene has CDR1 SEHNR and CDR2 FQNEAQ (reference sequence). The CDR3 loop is CASSLAGDAHTGELFF. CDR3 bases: TGTGCCAGCAGCTTAGCGGGGGATGCGCACACCGGGGAGCTGTTTTTT.

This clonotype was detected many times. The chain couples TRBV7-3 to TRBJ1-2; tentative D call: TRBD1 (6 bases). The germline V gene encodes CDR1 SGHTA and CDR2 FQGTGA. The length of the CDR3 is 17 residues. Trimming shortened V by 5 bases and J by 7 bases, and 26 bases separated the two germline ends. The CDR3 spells CASSPNPLGAGASGYTF. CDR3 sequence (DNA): TGTGCCAGCAGCCCTAACCCCCTCGGGGCAGGGGCGAGTGGCTACACCTTC.

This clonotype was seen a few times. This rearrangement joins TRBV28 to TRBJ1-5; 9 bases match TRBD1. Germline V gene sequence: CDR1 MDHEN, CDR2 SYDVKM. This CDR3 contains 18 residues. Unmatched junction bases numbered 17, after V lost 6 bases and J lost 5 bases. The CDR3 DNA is TGTGCCAGCAGCCCCCCAGGTTCCGGGACAGGGAACGATCAGCCCCAGCATTTT. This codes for CASSPPGSGTGNDQPQHF. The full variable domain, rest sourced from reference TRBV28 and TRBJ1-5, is DVKVTQSSRYLVKRTGEKVFLECVQDMDHENMFWYRQDPGLGLRLIYFSYDVKMKEKGDIPEGYSVSREKKERFSLILESASTNQTSMYLCASSPPGSGTGNDQPQHFGDGTRLSIL.

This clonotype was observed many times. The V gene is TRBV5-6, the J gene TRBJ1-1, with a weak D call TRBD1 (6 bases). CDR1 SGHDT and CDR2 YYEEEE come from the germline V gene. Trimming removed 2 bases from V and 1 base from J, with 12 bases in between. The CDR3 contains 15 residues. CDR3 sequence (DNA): TGTGCCAGCAGCTTCCTCGGGGGCAAGAACACTGAAGCTTTCTTT. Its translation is CASSFLGGKNTEAFF.

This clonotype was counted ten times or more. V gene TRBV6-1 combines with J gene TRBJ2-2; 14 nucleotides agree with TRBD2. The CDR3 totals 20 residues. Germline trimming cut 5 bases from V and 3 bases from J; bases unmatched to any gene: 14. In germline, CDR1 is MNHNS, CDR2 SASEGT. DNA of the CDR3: TGTGCCAGCAGTTCACGACTAGCGGGAGGGCCCTCGCAGGACACCGGGGAGCTGTTTTTT. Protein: CASSSRLAGGPSQDTGELFF.

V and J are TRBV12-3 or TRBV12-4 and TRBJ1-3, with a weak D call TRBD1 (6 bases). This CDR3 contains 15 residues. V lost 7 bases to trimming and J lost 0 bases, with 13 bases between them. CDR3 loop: CASTLGQSSGNTIYF. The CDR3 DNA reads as TGTGCCAGCACCCTAGGACAGTCCTCTGGAAACACCATATATTTT.

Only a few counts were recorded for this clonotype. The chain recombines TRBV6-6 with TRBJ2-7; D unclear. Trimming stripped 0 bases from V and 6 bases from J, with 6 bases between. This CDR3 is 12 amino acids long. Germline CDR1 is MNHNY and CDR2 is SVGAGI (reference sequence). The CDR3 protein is CASSYSKGEQYF. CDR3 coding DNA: TGTGCCAGCAGTTACTCGAAGGGCGAGCAGTACTTC.

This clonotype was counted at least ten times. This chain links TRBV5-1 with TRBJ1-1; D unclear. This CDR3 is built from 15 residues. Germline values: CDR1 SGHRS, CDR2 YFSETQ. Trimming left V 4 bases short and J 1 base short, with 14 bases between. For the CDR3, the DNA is TGCGCCAGCAGCGCGAACCGAGTTTCGAACACTGAAGCTTTCTTT. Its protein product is CASSANRVSNTEAFF.

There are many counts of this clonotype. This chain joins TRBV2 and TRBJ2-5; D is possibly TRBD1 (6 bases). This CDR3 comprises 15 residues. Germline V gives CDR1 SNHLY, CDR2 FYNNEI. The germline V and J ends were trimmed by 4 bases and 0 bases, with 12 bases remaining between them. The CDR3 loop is CASSARTDNQETQYF. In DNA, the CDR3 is TGTGCCAGCAGTGCCCGGACAGACAACCAAGAGACCCAGTACTTC.

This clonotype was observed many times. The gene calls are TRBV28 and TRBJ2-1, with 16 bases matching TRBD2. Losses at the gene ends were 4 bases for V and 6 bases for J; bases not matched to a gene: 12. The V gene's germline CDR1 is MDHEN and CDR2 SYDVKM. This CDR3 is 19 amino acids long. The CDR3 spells CASSSGTSGRVNFVNEQFF. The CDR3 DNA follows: TGTGCCAGCAGTTCCGGGACTAGCGGGAGGGTTAACTTTGTCAATGAGCAGTTCTTC.

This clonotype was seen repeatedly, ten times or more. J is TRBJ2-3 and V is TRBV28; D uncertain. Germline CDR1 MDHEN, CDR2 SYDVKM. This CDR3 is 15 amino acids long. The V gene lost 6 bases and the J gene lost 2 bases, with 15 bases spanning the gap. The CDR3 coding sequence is TGTGCCAGCAGCTCAACTAATCGAGCCACAGATACGCAGTATTTT. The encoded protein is CASSSTNRATDTQYF.

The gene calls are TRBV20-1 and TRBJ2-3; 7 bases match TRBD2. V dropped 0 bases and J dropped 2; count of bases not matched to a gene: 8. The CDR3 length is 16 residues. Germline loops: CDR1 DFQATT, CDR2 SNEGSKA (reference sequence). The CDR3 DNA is TGCAGTGCTAGAGACGACGGGGGGTTAAACACAGATACGCAGTATTTT. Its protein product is CSARDDGGLNTDTQYF.

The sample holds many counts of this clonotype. The chain's CDR3 is CASSLRGPPGYTF. CDR3 sequence (DNA): TGCGCCAGCAGCCTCAGGGGGCCTCCTGGCTACACCTTC. The chain employs TRBV5-1 and TRBJ1-2, with 8 bases fitting TRBD1. This CDR3 is built from 13 residues. Germline V gene sequence: CDR1 SGHRS, CDR2 YFSETQ. Germline trimming cut 4 bases from V and 7 bases from J; bases unmatched to any gene: 6.

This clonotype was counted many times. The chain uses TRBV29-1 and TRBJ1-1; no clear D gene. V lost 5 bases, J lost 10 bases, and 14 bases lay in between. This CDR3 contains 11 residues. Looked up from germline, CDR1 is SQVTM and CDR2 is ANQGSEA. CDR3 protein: CSVSENVGAFF. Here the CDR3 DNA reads TGCAGCGTTTCGGAAAATGTAGGAGCTTTCTTT. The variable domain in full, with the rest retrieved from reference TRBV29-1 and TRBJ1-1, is SAVISQKPSRDICQRGTSLTIQCQVDSQVTMMFWYRQQPGQSLTLIATANQGSEATYESGFVIDKFPISRPNLTFSTLTVSNMSPEDSSIYLCSVSENVGAFFGQGTRLTVV.

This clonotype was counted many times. CDR3 protein: CASSLVRGGDLETQYF. CDR3 nucleotides: TGTGCCAGCAGCTTAGTTAGGGGGGGCGACTTAGAGACCCAGTACTTC. The chain combines TRBV11-2 with TRBJ2-5; D perhaps matches TRBD2 (7 bases). The CDR3 consists of 16 residues. The germline V gene encodes CDR1 SGHAT and CDR2 FQNNGV. V lost 1 base to trimming and J lost 4 bases, with 16 bases between them.

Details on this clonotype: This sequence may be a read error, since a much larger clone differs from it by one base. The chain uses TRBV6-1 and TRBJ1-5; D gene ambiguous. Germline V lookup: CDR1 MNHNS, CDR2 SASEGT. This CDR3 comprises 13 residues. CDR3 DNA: TGTGTCAGCAGTGAACGGGGATCTCAGCCCCAGCATTTT. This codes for CVSSERGSQPQHF.

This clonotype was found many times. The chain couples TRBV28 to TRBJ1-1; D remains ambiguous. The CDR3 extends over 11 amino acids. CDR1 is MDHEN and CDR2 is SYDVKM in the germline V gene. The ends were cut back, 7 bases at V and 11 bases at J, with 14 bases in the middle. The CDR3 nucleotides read TGTGCCAGCACTAATCATAGACGGGCTTTCTTT. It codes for CASTNHRRAFF. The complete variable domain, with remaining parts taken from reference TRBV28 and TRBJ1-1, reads DVKVTQSSRYLVKRTGEKVFLECVQDMDHENMFWYRQDPGLGLRLIYFSYDVKMKEKGDIPEGYSVSREKKERFSLILESASTNQTSMYLCASTNHRRAFFGQGTRLTVV.

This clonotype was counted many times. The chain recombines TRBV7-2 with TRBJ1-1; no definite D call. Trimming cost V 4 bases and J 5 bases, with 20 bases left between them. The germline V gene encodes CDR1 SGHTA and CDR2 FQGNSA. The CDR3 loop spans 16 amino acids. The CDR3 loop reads CASSSKSSGDRTEAFF. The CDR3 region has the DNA TGTGCCAGCAGCTCTAAATCATCTGGGGATCGGACTGAAGCTTTCTTT.

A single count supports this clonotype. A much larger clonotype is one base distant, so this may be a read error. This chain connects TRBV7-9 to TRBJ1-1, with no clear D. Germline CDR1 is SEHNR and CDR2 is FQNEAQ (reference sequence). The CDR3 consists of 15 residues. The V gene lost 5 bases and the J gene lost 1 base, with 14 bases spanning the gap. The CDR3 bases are TGTGCCAGCAGCCCCGCCGCCCAGTCGAACACTGAAGCTTTCTTT. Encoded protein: CASSPAAQSNTEAFF.

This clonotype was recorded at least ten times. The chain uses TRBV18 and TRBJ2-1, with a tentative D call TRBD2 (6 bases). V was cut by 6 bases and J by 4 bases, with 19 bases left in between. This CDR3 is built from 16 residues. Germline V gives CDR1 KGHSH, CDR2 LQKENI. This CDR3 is CASSPMPGLIYNEQFF. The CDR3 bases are TGTGCCAGCTCTCCCATGCCGGGACTGATTTACAATGAGCAGTTCTTC.

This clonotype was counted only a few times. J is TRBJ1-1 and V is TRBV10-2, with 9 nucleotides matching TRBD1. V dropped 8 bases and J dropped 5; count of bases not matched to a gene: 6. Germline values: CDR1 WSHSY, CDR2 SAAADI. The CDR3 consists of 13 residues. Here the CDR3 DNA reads TGCGCCAGCCATAAGACAGGGGGGACTGAAGCTTTCTTT. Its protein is CASHKTGGTEAFF.